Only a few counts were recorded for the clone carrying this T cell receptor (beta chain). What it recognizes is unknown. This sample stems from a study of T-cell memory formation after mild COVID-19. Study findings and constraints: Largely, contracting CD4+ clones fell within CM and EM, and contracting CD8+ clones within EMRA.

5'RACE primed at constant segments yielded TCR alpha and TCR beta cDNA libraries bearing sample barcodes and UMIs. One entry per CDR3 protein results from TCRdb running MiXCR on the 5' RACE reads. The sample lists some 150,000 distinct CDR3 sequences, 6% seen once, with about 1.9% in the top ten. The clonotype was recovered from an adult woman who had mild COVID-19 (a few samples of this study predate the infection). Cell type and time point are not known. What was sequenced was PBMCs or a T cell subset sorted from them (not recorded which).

The CDR3 sequence: CASSHPSMGREQYF. The CDR3 nucleotides are TGCGCCAGCAGCCATCCCTCCATGGGGCGCGAGCAGTACTTC. The chain links TRBV5-1 to TRBJ2-7, with D tentatively TRBD1 (5 bases). Germline V gene lookup returns CDR1 SGHRS and CDR2 YFSETQ. The V and J ends lost 4 bases and 6 bases respectively, with 17 bases between them. CDR3 size: 14 residues.